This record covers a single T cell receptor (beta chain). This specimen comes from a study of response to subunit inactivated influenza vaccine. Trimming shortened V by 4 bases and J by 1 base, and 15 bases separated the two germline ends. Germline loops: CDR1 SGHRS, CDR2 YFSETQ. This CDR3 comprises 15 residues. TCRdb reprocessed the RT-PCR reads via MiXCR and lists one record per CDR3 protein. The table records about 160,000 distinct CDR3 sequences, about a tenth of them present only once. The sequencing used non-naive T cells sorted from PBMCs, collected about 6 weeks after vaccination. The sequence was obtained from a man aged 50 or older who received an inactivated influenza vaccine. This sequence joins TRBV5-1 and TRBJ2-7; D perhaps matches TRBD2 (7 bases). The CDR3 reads CASSPRGGRSYEQYF. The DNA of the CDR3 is TGCGCCAGCAGCCCGCGCGGGGGCAGATCCTACGAGCAGTACTTC.